Presented here are 27 T cell receptor beta chains from one specimen sequenced in a study of cytomegalovirus exposure and HLA in healthy donors (dated by TCRdb to 2017 to 2019). The library was made by the immunoSEQ multiplex PCR assay. For the multiplex PCR, a mixture combining 60 forward primers for TCR Vbeta segments and 13 reverse primers for TCR Jbeta segments was used. In TCRdb, the immuneACCESS table is reduced to in-frame sequences with V and J assigned. These tables do not hold every clone; where another copy was compared, an unresolved V gene accounts for under half, and the others remain unexplained. The sample contains around 95,000 clones, roughly four fifths of them found a single time. The ten largest make up approximately 3.6% of the sample. The sequenced material came from PBMCs. Every receptor here comes from a man aged 30-40 years in good health and CMV-seropositive.

The V gene is TRBV5-4, the J gene TRBJ2-7, with 13 positions matching TRBD2. Germline CDR1 is SGHNT and CDR2 is YYREEE (reference sequence). The CDR3 has 15 residues. V lost 4 bases to trimming and J lost 2 bases; unmatched junction nucleotides: 3. CDR3 sequence (DNA): TGTGCCAGCAGCGGGGGGACTAGCGGGACCTACGAGCAGTACTTC. Translating it yields CASSGGTSGTYEQYF.

This clone was observed many times. V is TRBV5-4 and J is TRBJ1-2; 7 positions match TRBD1. The CDR3 sequence is 14 residues long. Germline values: CDR1 SGHNT, CDR2 YYREEE (reference sequence). Losses at the gene ends were 0 bases for V and 5 bases for J; bases not matched to a gene: 4. The CDR3 spells CASSLERTGYGYTF. The CDR3 coding sequence is TGTGCCAGCAGCTTGGAACGGACAGGATATGGCTACACCTTC.

The gene calls are TRBV2 and TRBJ2-5; 12 bases are a match to TRBD2. In germline, CDR1 is SNHLY, CDR2 FYNNEI. This CDR3 is 15 amino acids long. V shed 5 bases, J shed 5 bases, and the junction held 6 bases outside the gene matches. CDR3 in amino acids: CASSRGTSGLETQYF. CDR3 nucleotides: TGTGCCAGCAGTAGAGGGACTAGCGGGTTGGAGACCCAGTACTTC.

Of note for this clone: The identical CDR3 is also encoded by other nucleotide sequences in the sample. The genes are TRBV9 and TRBJ2-7; 9 nucleotides agree with TRBD1. Looked up from germline, CDR1 is SGDLS and CDR2 is YYNGEE. The length of the CDR3 is 15 residues. J was trimmed by 1 base and V by 3 bases; bases with no gene match: 5. CDR3: CASSGDRGGSYEQYF. The CDR3 DNA reads TGTGCCAGCAGCGGAGACAGGGGGGGGTCCTACGAGCAGTACTTC.

The CDR3 loop is CASSQDGDSWRTEAFF. The CDR3, as DNA: TGCGCCAGCAGCCAAGATGGGGACAGTTGGCGCACTGAAGCTTTCTTT. The chain links TRBV4-1 to TRBJ1-1, with TRBD1 identical over 7 bases. V shed 0 bases, J shed 4 bases, and the junction held 8 bases outside the gene matches. The CDR3 is 16 residues long. CDR1 and CDR2 from the germline V gene are MGHRA and YSYEKL.

A single count supports this clone. The gene calls are TRBV28 and TRBJ2-7, with D perhaps TRBD2 (6 bases). Germline lookup yields CDR1 MDHEN and CDR2 SYDVKM. Between the trimmed V and J ends, which lost 6 bases and 2 bases, there was a span of 26 bases. This CDR3 region has 18 residues. Written as DNA, the CDR3 is TGTGCCAGCAGCCAAGTTAGCGGTCCAGGAGGGGTCCCCTACGAGCAGTACTTC. Translated, it gives CASSQVSGPGGVPYEQYF.

The genes are TRBV6-5 and TRBJ1-2, with D maybe TRBD1 (6 bases). Trimming took 6 bases from V and 3 from J, leaving 14 bases between them. The CDR3 has 14 amino acids. CDR1 is MNHEY and CDR2 is SVGAGI in the germline V gene. The chain's CDR3 is CASRLTGLYYGYTF. The CDR3 nucleotides are TGTGCCAGCAGATTGACAGGCCTCTACTATGGCTACACCTTC.

V and J are TRBV18 and TRBJ1-6, with 12 bases identical to TRBD1. V trimming: 4 bases; J trimming: 7 bases; junction bases outside the gene matches: 5. The CDR3 is made up of 16 amino acids. Germline V CDR1 and CDR2: KGHSH, LQKENI. CDR3 region: CASSHSGTGGNSPLHF. CDR3 nucleotides: TGTGCCAGCTCACACTCCGGGACAGGGGGCAATTCACCCCTCCACTTT. Together with reference TRBV18 and TRBJ1-6, the CDR3 gives the full variable domain: NAGVMQNPRHLVRRRGQEARLRCSPMKGHSHVYWYRQLPEEGLKFMVYLQKENIIDESGMPKERFSAEFPKEGPSILRIQQVVRGDSAAYFCASSHSGTGGNSPLHFGNGTRLTVT.

This clone was seen just once. The gene calls are TRBV6-5 and TRBJ2-5; D not certain. The V gene's germline CDR1 is MNHEY and CDR2 SVGAGI. Trimming removed 5 bases at V and 2 bases at J, with 6 bases between. This CDR3 region has 12 residues. The DNA for the CDR3 is TGTGCCAGCAGTGTGCAGCAAGAGACCCAGTACTTC. Encoded protein: CASSVQQETQYF.

The chain employs TRBV27 and TRBJ1-5, with TRBD1 matching over 8 bases. CDR3 length: 15 amino acids. J gave up 5 bases and V 2 bases, and 5 bases lay outside the gene matches. Per the germline V gene, CDR1 is MNHEY and CDR2 is SMNVEV (reference sequence). Here the CDR3 reads CASSLMDRADQPQHF. CDR3 nucleotide sequence: TGTGCCAGCAGTTTAATGGACAGGGCCGATCAGCCCCAGCATTTT.

The chain links TRBV11-3 to TRBJ2-1; 10 bases are shared with TRBD2. V was pared by 5 bases and J by 4 bases, with 5 bases of the junction left unmatched. This CDR3 is 15 amino acids long. Germline loops: CDR1 SGHNT, CDR2 YENEEA. This CDR3 reads CASSGSGRDYNEQFF. CDR3 nucleotides: TGTGCCAGCAGCGGGAGCGGGAGGGATTACAATGAGCAGTTCTTC. Full variable domain (missing parts from reference TRBV11-3 and TRBJ2-1): EAGVVQSPRYKIIEKKQPVAFWCNPISGHNTLYWYLQNLGQGPELLIRYENEEAVDDSQLPKDRFSAERLKGVDSTLKIQPAELGDSAVYLCASSGSGRDYNEQFFGPGTRLTVL.

The V gene is TRBV6-6, the J gene TRBJ2-7, with D perhaps TRBD1 (6 bases). Per germline, CDR1 MNHNY and CDR2 SVGAGI (reference sequence). The CDR3 has 14 amino acids. Deletions cut 5 bases from V and 2 bases from J, with 13 bases between. The CDR3, as DNA: TGTGCCAGCAGTCAAGAATGGGGGCCCTACGAGCAGTACTTC. Translating it yields CASSQEWGPYEQYF.

The rearrangement links TRBV5-4 to TRBJ2-1, with no clear D. Germline CDR1 and CDR2: SGHNT and YYREEE (reference sequence). V lost 4 bases, J lost 7 bases, and 12 bases lay in between. This CDR3 contains 13 residues. CDR3 amino acids: CASSATSSNEQFF. CDR3 bases: TGTGCCAGCAGCGCTACTTCCTCGAATGAGCAGTTCTTC.

V is TRBV7-9 and J is TRBJ2-2; D remains unclear. Looked up from germline, CDR1 is SEHNR and CDR2 is FQNEAQ (reference sequence). CDR3 length: 14 amino acids. V lost 1 base, J lost 1 base, and 4 bases lay in between. The CDR3 DNA is TGTGCCAGCAGCTTAGGACAGAACACCGGGGAGCTGTTTTTT. This gives the protein CASSLGQNTGELFF. The complete variable domain, with remaining parts taken from reference TRBV7-9 and TRBJ2-2, reads DTGVSQNPRHKITKRGQNVTFRCDPISEHNRLYWYRQTLGQGPEFLTYFQNEAQLEKSRLLSDRFSAERPKGSFSTLEIQRTEQGDSAMYLCASSLGQNTGELFFGEGSRLTVL.

This sequence joins TRBV27 and TRBJ2-3; 7 bases map to TRBD2. The CDR3 sequence is 17 residues long. V was pared by 5 bases and J by 1 base, with 12 bases of the junction left unmatched. The V gene's germline CDR1 is MNHEY and CDR2 SMNVEV (reference sequence). The chain's CDR3 is CASSTFGDYRRTDTQYF. The DNA of the CDR3 is TGTGCCAGCAGTACCTTTGGGGACTATCGACGCACAGATACGCAGTATTTT.

The rearrangement uses TRBV10-3 and TRBJ2-1; TRBD2 might be the D (6 bases). Trimming pared 8 bases from V and 5 bases from J, leaving 13 bases between. Germline CDR1 reads ENHRY; CDR2 reads SYGVKD. The CDR3 length is 13 residues. CDR3 nucleotide sequence: TGTGCCATCGCCCGGGAGTGGGACAATGAGCAGTTCTTC. Amino acids: CAIAREWDNEQFF.

The rearrangement links TRBV7-8 to TRBJ2-7, with 13 bases aligning to TRBD2. There are 16 residues in the CDR3. The germline CDR1 and CDR2 sequences are SGHVS and FQNEAQ. The J segment lost 2 bases and the V segment lost 1 base, leaving 2 bases of the junction unmatched. CDR3 residues: CASSLEGLAGTYEQYF. The DNA of the CDR3 is TGTGCCAGCAGCTTAGAGGGACTAGCGGGGACCTACGAGCAGTACTTC.

This clone was seen only once. V and J are TRBV5-1 and TRBJ2-3; D perhaps matches TRBD2 (6 bases). CDR1 SGHRS and CDR2 YFSETQ come from the germline V gene. The germline V and J ends were trimmed by 0 bases and 5 bases, with 10 bases remaining between them. The CDR3 runs 14 residues. CDR3 protein: CASSLGLEGDTQYF. The CDR3 nucleotides read TGCGCCAGCAGCTTGGGACTAGAAGGAGATACGCAGTATTTT.

The chain employs TRBV11-2 and TRBJ1-1; 7 nucleotides agree with TRBD1. The CDR3 covers 13 residues. Trimming took 5 bases from V and 12 from J; bases not matched to a gene: 12. Germline lookup yields CDR1 SGHAT and CDR2 FQNNGV. CDR3 bases: TGTGCCAGCAGCCAGGAGACAGGGAGGAGAACTTTCTTT. Translated, it gives CASSQETGRRTFF.

V gene TRBV28 combines with J gene TRBJ1-4, with D possibly TRBD1 on 6 matching bases. The V gene lost 4 bases and the J gene lost 3 bases, with 12 bases spanning the gap. CDR1 is MDHEN, CDR2 SYDVKM, per germline. This CDR3 has 15 residues. CDR3 bases: TGTGCCAGCAGTTCGGGGACACTCCCTAATGAAAAACTGTTTTTT. Translated: CASSSGTLPNEKLFF.

The CDR3 bases are TGTGCCAGCAGTTTGGAGGGGCCCTACGAGCAGTACTTC. It translates to CASSLEGPYEQYF. The chain has TRBV28 and TRBJ2-7, with a tentative D call TRBD2 (6 bases). The CDR3 totals 13 residues. Germline CDR1 reads MDHEN; CDR2 reads SYDVKM. The V and J ends lost 3 bases and 2 bases respectively, with 8 bases between them.

The chain is built from TRBV4-1 and TRBJ2-7; 9 positions match TRBD1. V gave up 3 bases and J gave up 5 bases; unmatched junction bases: 5. Germline V gene lookup returns CDR1 MGHRA and CDR2 YSYEKL. The CDR3 runs to 14 residues. The DNA of the CDR3 is TGCGCCAGCAGCCACCCGGGGACAGGGAACGAGCAGTACTTC. As protein: CASSHPGTGNEQYF.

Concerning this clone itself: Within the sample, other DNA sequences also encode this same CDR3. The rearrangement links TRBV7-9 to TRBJ2-5; the D gene is possibly TRBD1 (6 bases). This CDR3 has 14 amino acids. Germline CDR1 SEHNR, CDR2 FQNEAQ (reference sequence). Trimming removed 0 bases at V and 4 bases at J, with 9 bases between. The CDR3 region has the DNA TGTGCCAGCAGCTTAGCCCCAGGGGTAGAGACCCAGTACTTC. This gives the protein CASSLAPGVETQYF.

The chain joins TRBV5-1 to TRBJ2-5; 12 nucleotides match TRBD2. The CDR3 runs 15 residues. Germline V lookup: CDR1 SGHRS, CDR2 YFSETQ. The J segment lost 4 bases and the V segment lost 0 bases, leaving 1 base of the junction unmatched. CDR3 loop: CASSLELAGGETQYF. DNA of the CDR3: TGCGCCAGCAGCTTGGAACTAGCGGGAGGAGAGACCCAGTACTTC. Combining the CDR3 with reference TRBV5-1 and TRBJ2-5 gives the whole variable domain KAGVTQTPRYLIKTRGQQVTLSCSPISGHRSVSWYQQTPGQGLQFLFEYFSETQRNKGNFPGRFSGRQFSNSRSEMNVSTLELGDSALYLCASSLELAGGETQYFGPGTRLLVL.

CDR3 protein: CASIPWTENSPLHF. The CDR3 nucleotides read TGTGCCAGCATCCCCTGGACAGAGAATTCACCCCTCCACTTT. The chain carries TRBV28 and TRBJ1-6; the D gene is possibly TRBD1 (6 bases). CDR1 and CDR2 (germline): MDHEN, SYDVKM. Trimming stripped 7 bases from V and 7 bases from J, with 14 bases between. The CDR3 spans 14 residues.

The rearrangement links TRBV27 to TRBJ2-5, with D tentatively TRBD2 (6 bases). Trimming took off 4 bases at V and 4 bases at J, with 28 bases between the two ends. Germline V gene data show CDR1 as MNHEY and CDR2 as SMNVEV (reference sequence). This CDR3 spans 19 amino acids. CDR3 sequence: CASSSQGGGLMGTTETQYF. In DNA form, the CDR3 reads TGTGCCAGCAGTTCCCAAGGTGGGGGGTTAATGGGCACGACAGAGACCCAGTACTTC.

J is TRBJ1-4 and V is TRBV4-1, with D perhaps matching TRBD1 (5 bases). The CDR3 runs 15 residues. With 4 bases removed from V and 0 bases from J, the gap between germline ends came to 9 bases. Germline loops: CDR1 MGHRA, CDR2 YSYEKL. Here the CDR3 reads CASSPGWTTNEKLFF. DNA for the CDR3: TGCGCCAGCAGCCCAGGGTGGACAACTAATGAAAAACTGTTTTTT.